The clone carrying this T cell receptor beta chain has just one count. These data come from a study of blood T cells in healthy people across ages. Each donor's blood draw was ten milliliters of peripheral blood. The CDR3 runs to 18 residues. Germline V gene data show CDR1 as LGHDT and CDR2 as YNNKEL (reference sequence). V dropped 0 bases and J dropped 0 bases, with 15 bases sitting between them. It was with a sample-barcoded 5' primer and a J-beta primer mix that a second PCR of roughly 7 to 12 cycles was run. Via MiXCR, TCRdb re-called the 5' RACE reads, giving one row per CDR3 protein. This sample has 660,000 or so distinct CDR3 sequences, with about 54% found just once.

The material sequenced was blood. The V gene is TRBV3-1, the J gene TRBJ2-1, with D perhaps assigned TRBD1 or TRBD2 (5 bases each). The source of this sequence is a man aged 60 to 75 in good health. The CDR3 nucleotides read TGTGCCAGCAGCCAAGATGGTGGGTCAGGGAGCTCCTACAATGAGCAGTTCTTC. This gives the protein CASSQDGGSGSSYNEQFF.